This T cell receptor (beta chain) is drawn from a study of early T cells in non-severe SARS-CoV-2 infection. Study details: Chains from this unsorted whole-blood bulk RNA could not be paired. Study outcomes and limitations: Anti-spike CD8 specificities were favored by VDJdb matching, whose results missed private and CD4 specificities.

The sample holds many counts of this clonotype. Its antigen is not known. The V gene end was trimmed by 2 bases and the J gene end by 5 bases; junction bases not matched to a gene: 4. Germline loops: CDR1 SQVTM, CDR2 ANQGSEA. CDR3 length equals 14 residues. Unique molecular identifier tags were affixed to discrete cDNA molecules. TCRdb itself ran the 5' RACE reads through MiXCR, one entry per CDR3 protein. The table shows fewer than 40,000 distinct CDR3 sequences, with about 6% occurring only once. The chain joins TRBV29-1 to TRBJ2-5; 11 nucleotides match TRBD1. Sequenced input: whole blood. This TCR was sampled from an adult who was a healthcare worker with PCR-confirmed SARS-CoV-2 infection or an uninfected control (not recorded which). DNA of the CDR3: TGCAGCGTTGAACGAGGACAGGGGGCCGAGACCCAGTACTTC. It yields the protein CSVERGQGAETQYF.